A selection of T cell receptor beta chains follows, all from one sample in a study of chemoradiotherapy in HPV16-positive cancers. Only in-frame clones appear in the TCRdb table, and some are missing; sequencing was by immunoSEQ multiplex PCR. The data contain 5,000 to 8,000 clones, approximately 92% of them singletons. The source material was blood, sampled from a patient who underwent chemoradiotherapy. These receptors came from a human donor with HPV-associated anogenital cancer. CDR3s include the opening cysteine and the closing phenylalanine or tryptophan.

j_call v_call cdr3_aa
TRBJ1-6 TRBV28 CASSYPQSGGSPLHF
TRBJ1-1 TRBV28 CASSSITPRGTEAFF
TRBJ2-5 TRBV5-5 CASRYGPTSQETQYF
TRBJ2-3 TRBV10-2 CANRLAVGTDTQYF
TRBJ2-3 TRBV11-3 CASSSNLAGTDTQYF
TRBJ1-1 TRBV7-2 CASSSKRQGGNTEAFF
TRBJ2-5 TRBV7-9 CASSLKSIGQGVSETQYF
TRBJ1-5 TRBV5-1 CASRSSQGSEPQHF
TRBJ1-3 TRBV2 CASSEGSSGNTIYF
TRBJ1-2 TRBV7-2 CASSPLGGTGYTF
TRBJ2-2 TRBV11-2 CASSPTPTGNTGELFF
TRBJ2-7 TRBV18 CASSPRGLSYEQYF
TRBJ1-5 TRBV5-4 CASSLGGIQADQPQHF
TRBJ2-1 TRBV28 CASSRPGQGSNEQFF
TRBJ1-3 TRBV9 CASSVLGSRVTGNTIYF
TRBJ2-3 TRBV7-2 CASSPPRLAGASSTQYF
TRBJ2-7 TRBV15 CATSRDWSSGRDSYEQYF
TRBJ2-1 TRBV9 CASSVTDTVASNEQFF
TRBJ1-2 TRBV29-1 CSVDWPVLGYTF
TRBJ2-1 TRBV19 CASSTHTGRGKFF
TRBJ2-6 TRBV23-1 CASSRREPYCSGANVLTF
TRBJ2-7 TRBV11-2 CASSLVPAYEQYF
TRBJ1-2 TRBV28 CASGSVATTNYGYTF
TRBJ1-6 TRBV11-2 CASSLVGGGSPLHF
TRBJ2-1 TRBV7-9 CASSQSSYNEQFF
- TRBV21-1 CASSFPGLRGTYEQYF
TRBJ1-2 TRBV27 CASSSDMSYGYTF
TRBJ2-7 TRBV7-2 CASSSPGAYEQYF
TRBJ2-3 TRBV13 CASTPATSTDTQYF
TRBJ1-2 TRBV13 CASSRQGIGGNYGYTF
TRBJ2-3 TRBV9 CASSVVGDTQYF
TRBJ2-5 TRBV11-2 CASSLGRLASKGETQYF
TRBJ2-1 TRBV7-2 CASSLGLPGDNEQFF
TRBJ2-3 TRBV5-1 CASSLVRLAGGTDTQYF
TRBJ1-6 TRBV9 CASSDGGGKGSPLHF
TRBJ1-3 TRBV20-1 CSASGREGVF
TRBJ1-1 TRBV19 CASSMRIEAFF